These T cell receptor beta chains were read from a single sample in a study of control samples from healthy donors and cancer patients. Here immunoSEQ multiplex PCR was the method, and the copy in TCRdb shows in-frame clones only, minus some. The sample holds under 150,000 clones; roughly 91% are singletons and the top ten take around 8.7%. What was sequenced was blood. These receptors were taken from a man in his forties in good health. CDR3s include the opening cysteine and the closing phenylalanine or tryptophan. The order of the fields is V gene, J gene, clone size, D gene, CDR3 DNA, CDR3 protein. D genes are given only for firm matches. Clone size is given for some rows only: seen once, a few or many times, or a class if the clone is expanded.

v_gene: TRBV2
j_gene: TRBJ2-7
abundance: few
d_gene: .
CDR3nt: TGTGCCAGCAGTGGTTTACGTCAGGGGGAGCAGTACTTC
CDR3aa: CASSGLRQGEQYF

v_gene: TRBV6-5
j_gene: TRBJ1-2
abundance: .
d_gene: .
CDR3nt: TGTGCCAGCTCTTCCGGGACGTCCCCGAGGGGCTACACCTTC
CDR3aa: CASSSGTSPRGYTF

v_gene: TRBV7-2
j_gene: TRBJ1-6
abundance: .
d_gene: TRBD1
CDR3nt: TGTGCCAGCAGCTCGCGTCCCAGGGGGGCCCATTCACCCCTCCACTTT
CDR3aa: CASSSRPRGAHSPLHF

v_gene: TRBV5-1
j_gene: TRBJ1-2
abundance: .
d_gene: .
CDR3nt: TGCGCCAGCAGCTTGGTAGGCTATGGCTACACCTTC
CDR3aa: CASSLVGYGYTF

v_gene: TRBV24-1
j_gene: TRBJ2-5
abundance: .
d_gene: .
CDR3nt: TGTGCCACCAGTGACCCTAGGACTAATGAGAAGTACCAAGAGACCCAGTACTTC
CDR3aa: CATSDPRTNEKYQETQYF

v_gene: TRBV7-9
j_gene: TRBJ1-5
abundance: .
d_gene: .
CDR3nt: TGTGCCAGCAGCTTAGGCCTCAGCCAGCCCCAGCATTTT
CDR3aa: CASSLGLSQPQHF

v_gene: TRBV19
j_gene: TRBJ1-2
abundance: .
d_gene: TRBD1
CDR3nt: TGTGCCAGTAGTCTAAGGGGGCTGGATGGCTACACCTTC
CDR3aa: CASSLRGLDGYTF

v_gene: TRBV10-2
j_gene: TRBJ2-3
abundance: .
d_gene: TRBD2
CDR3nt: TGCGCCAGCAGTGACACCGCGGGGGCAGATACGCAGTATTTT
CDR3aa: CASSDTAGADTQYF

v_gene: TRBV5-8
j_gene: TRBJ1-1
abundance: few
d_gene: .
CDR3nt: TGTGCCAGCAGCCGCGGGGTGGGGTTCACTGAAGCTTTCTTT
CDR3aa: CASSRGVGFTEAFF

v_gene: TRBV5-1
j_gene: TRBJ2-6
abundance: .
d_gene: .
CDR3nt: TGCGCCATTAGAGGGGGTGAAGGGGCCAACGTCCTGACTTTC
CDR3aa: CAIRGGEGANVLTF

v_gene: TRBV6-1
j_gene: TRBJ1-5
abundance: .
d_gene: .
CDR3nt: TGTGCCAGCAGTGAAGCTGGACACCACCGACCGTATAGCAATCAGCCCCAGCATTTT
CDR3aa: CASSEAGHHRPYSNQPQHF

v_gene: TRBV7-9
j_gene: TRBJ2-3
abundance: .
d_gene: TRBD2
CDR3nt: TGTGCCAGCAGCTTACTAGCGGCCATCACAGATACGCAGTATTTT
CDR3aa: CASSLLAAITDTQYF

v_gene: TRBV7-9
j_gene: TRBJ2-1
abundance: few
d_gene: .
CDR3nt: TGTGCCAGCAGCTCCATCGTTGACTACTCCTACAATGAGCAGTTCTTC
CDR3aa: CASSSIVDYSYNEQFF

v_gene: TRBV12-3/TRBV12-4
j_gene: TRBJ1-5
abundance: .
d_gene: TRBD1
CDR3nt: TGTGCCAGCAGTCGGACAGGGGGCCAGCCCCAGCATTTT
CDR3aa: CASSRTGGQPQHF

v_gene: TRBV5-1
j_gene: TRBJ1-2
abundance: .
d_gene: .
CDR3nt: TGCGCCAGCAGCCCAGATGGGAGGGGAGTCGGCTATGGCTACACCTTC
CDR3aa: CASSPDGRGVGYGYTF

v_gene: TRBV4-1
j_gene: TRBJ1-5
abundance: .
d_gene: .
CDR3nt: TGCGCCAGCAGCCAAGACGGGAATCAGCCCCAGCATTTT
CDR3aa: CASSQDGNQPQHF

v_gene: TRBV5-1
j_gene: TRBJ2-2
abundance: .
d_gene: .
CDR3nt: TGCGCCAGCAGCCTCGGGGGACAGCCTTACACCGGGGAGCTGTTTTTT
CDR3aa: CASSLGGQPYTGELFF

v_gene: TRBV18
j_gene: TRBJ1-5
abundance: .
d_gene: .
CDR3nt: TGTGCCAGCTCGGAAAGAATGGGGGCACAGGATCAGCCCCAGCATTTT
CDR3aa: CASSERMGAQDQPQHF

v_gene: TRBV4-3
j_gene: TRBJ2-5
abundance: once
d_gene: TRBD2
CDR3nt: TGCGCCAGCCCTCTGGGCCAGCGGGGGTGGGAGACCCAGTACTTC
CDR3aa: CASPLGQRGWETQYF

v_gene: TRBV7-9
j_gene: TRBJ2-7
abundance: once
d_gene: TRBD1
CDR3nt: TGTGCCAGCACACCACCGGGACAGGGGTGGGAGCAGTACTTC
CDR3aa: CASTPPGQGWEQYF

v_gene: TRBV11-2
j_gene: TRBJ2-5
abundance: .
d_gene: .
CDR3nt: TGTGCCAGCAGCTTGCGGGCCTCACGCGAGACCCAGTACTTC
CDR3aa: CASSLRASRETQYF

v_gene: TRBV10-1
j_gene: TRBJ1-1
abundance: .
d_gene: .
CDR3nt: TGCGCCAGCAGTGAGTCCTTTGTGGCCAAAGCTTTCTTT
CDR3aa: CASSESFVAKAFF

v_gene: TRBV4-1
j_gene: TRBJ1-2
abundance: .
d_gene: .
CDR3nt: TGCGCCAGCAGCCAAGGGGCAGGGGTTAACTATGGCTACACCTTC
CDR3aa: CASSQGAGVNYGYTF

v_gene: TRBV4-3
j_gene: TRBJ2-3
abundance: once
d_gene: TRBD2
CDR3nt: TGCGCCAGCAGCCAACGGACTAGCGGGGGGGCAGATACGCAGTATTTT
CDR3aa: CASSQRTSGGADTQYF

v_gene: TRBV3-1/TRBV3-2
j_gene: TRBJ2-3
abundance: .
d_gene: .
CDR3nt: TGTGCCAGCAGCAAATCGGGGGCGGGAGATACGCAGTATTTT
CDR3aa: CASSKSGAGDTQYF

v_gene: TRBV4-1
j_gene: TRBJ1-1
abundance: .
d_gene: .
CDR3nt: TGCGCCAGCAGCCAGGACACGGGACTGCTCACGAGGAACACTGAAGCTTTCTTT
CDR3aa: CASSQDTGLLTRNTEAFF

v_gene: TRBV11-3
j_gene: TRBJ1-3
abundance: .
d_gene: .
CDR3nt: TGTGCCAGCAGAATAAGGGGTTCTGGAAACACCATATATTTT
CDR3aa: CASRIRGSGNTIYF

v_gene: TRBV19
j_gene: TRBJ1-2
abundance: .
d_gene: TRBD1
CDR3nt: TGTGCCAGTACCACGGACAGGTTCCTCTATGGCTACACCTTC
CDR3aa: CASTTDRFLYGYTF

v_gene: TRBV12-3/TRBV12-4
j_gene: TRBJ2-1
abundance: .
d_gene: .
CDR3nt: TGTGCCAGCAGCTACAGAAATGAGCAGTTCTTC
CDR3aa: CASSYRNEQFF

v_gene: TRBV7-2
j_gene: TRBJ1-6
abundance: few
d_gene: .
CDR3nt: TGTGCCAGCAGCTTTCAGGGGTCTCGTTCACCCCTCCACTTT
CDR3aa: CASSFQGSRSPLHF

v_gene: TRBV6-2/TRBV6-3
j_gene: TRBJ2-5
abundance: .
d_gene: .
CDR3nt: TGTGCCAGCAGTTACTCAGGTTACGAGACCCAGTACTTC
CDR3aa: CASSYSGYETQYF

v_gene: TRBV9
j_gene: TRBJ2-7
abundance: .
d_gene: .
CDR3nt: TGTGCCAGCAGCGTAGGTTTCACTTCCTACGAGCAGTACTTC
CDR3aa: CASSVGFTSYEQYF

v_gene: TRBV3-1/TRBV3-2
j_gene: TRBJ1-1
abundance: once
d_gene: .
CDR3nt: TGTGCCAGCAGCCAAGAAGGCACAACTGAAGCTTTCTTT
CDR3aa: CASSQEGTTEAFF

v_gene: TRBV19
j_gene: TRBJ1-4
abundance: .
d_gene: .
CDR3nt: TGTGCCAGTAGTACCGGACAGAATGAAAAACTGTTTTTT
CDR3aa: CASSTGQNEKLFF

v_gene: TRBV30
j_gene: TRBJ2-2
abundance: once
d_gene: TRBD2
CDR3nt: TGTGCCTGGACCAAACCGGCGGGGGCGAACACCGGGGAGCTGTTTTTT
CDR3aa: CAWTKPAGANTGELFF

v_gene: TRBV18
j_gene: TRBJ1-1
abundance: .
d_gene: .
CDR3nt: TGTGCCAGCTCACCACCCACTGGGAGGGCTTTCTTT
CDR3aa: CASSPPTGRAFF

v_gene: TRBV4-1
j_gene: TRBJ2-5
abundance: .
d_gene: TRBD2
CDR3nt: TGCGCCAGCAGCTTAACCGGCGGGGGGTCCCAAGAGACCCAGTACTTC
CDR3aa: CASSLTGGGSQETQYF

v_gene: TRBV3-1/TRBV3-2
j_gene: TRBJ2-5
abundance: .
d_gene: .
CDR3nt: TGTGCCAGCAGCCAAGTGGTGGGGAGGCAAGAGACCCAGTACTTC
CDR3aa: CASSQVVGRQETQYF

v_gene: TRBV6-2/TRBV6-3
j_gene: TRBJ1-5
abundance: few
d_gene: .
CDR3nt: TGTGCCAGCAGTTACGAACCTTACGGCAGGGCCTCGTCGCCGCCCCAGCATTTT
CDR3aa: CASSYEPYGRASSPPQHF

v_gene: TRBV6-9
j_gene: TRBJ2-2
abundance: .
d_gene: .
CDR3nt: TGTGCCAGCAGTTATGCCTCCCCGACGAGGACCGGGGAGCTGTTTTTT
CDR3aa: CASSYASPTRTGELFF

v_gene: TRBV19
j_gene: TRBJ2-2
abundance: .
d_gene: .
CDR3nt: TGTGCCAGTAGTGCTCTATTCGGGAAGATGGGGAACACCGGGGAGCTGTTTTTT
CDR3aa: CASSALFGKMGNTGELFF

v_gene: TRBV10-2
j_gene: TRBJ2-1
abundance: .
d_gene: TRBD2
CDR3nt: TGCGCCAGCAGTGAGTGGGAGGGGAGGAATGAGCAGTTCTTC
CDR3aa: CASSEWEGRNEQFF

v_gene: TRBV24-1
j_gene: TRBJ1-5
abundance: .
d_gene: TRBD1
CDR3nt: TGTGCCACCAGTGATGGGGCGACAGGGGGTGAGCCCCAGCATTTT
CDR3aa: CATSDGATGGEPQHF

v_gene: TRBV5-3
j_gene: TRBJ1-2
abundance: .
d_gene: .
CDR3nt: TGTGCCAGAAGCCGGACCGTGGTGGGGGATAACTATGGCTACACCTTC
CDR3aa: CARSRTVVGDNYGYTF

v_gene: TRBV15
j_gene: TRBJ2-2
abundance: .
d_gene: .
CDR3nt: TGTGCCACCAGTATCGCTGCCGAAGGCCCCACCGGGGAGCTGTTTTTT
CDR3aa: CATSIAAEGPTGELFF

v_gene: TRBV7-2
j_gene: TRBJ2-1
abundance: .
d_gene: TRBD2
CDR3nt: TGTGCCAGCAGCTTAGTGTGGACTAGCGGAAACAATGAGCAGTTCTTC
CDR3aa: CASSLVWTSGNNEQFF

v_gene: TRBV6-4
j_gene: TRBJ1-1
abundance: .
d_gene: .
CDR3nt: TGTGCCAGCAGTGACTCGAACGGCGAAGCTTTCTTT
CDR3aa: CASSDSNGEAFF

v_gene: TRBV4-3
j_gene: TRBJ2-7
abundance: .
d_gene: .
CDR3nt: TGCGCCAGCAGCCAAGAGTACCCCGGGGTCTACGAGCAGTACTTC
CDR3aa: CASSQEYPGVYEQYF

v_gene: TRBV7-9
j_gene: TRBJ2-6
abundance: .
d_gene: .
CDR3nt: TGTGCCAGCAGCTCATCCGGGACGGGAGCCGAGGCCAACGTCCTGACTTTC
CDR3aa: CASSSSGTGAEANVLTF